The 30 T cell receptor beta chains in this list originate from one sample, sequenced in a study of CD8 T cells in Susac syndrome. Random hexamers served to reverse transcribe roughly 0.5 to 1 ug RNA. TCRdb reanalysed the immunoSEQ multiplex PCR reads using MiXCR and keeps one entry per CDR3 protein. Among 120,000 or so distinct CDR3 sequences, 95% to 96% were seen once, and the ten largest hold roughly 0.14%. The sample taken for sequencing was CD4+ T cells from PBMCs. Receptors originate from a human donor with Susac syndrome.

The V gene is TRBV9, the J gene TRBJ2-1; D perhaps matches TRBD1 (5 bases). The germline gives CDR1 SGDLS, CDR2 YYNGEE. V dropped 4 bases and J dropped 6 bases, with 14 bases sitting between them. The length of the CDR3 is 14 residues. The CDR3: CASSSRGAGNEQFF. CDR3 DNA sequence: TGTGCCAGCAGCAGTAGGGGTGCAGGCAATGAGCAGTTCTTC.

This chain joins TRBV24-1 and TRBJ2-5; possibly TRBD1 for D (5 bases). Trimming took 5 bases from V and 3 from J, leaving 12 bases between them. The germline V gene has CDR1 KGHDR and CDR2 SFDVKD. This CDR3 is 14 amino acids long. In DNA form, the CDR3 reads TGTGCCACCAGTGTTGGACACAATGAAGAGACCCAGTACTTC. Translation gives CATSVGHNEETQYF.

The chain links TRBV6-6 to TRBJ1-2; weak D call: TRBD1 (5 bases). Germline lookup yields CDR1 MNHNY and CDR2 SVGAGI (reference sequence). V shed 5 bases and J shed 5 bases, with 12 bases lying between them. CDR3 length: 13 amino acids. The CDR3 DNA is TGTGCCAGCAGTCCCGGGGCGATGTATGGCTACACCTTC. Its protein is CASSPGAMYGYTF.

The V gene is TRBV29-1, the J gene TRBJ1-2, with a weak D call TRBD1 (5 bases). CDR1 and CDR2 (germline): SQVTM, ANQGSEA. Trimming took 4 bases from V and 4 from J, leaving 10 bases between them. The CDR3 is 12 amino acids. Here the CDR3 reads CSVAGLGYGYTF. The CDR3 DNA reads TGCAGCGTTGCAGGGTTGGGCTATGGCTACACCTTC.

The rearrangement joins TRBV4-3 to TRBJ2-1; possibly TRBD2 for D (6 bases). Germline-derived CDR1 and CDR2 are LGHNA and YSLEER. V was shortened by 1 base and J by 0 bases, with 10 bases between the two germline ends. This CDR3 is built from 16 residues. The CDR3, as DNA: TGCGCCAGCAGCCAAGGTTGGACTAACTCCTACAATGAGCAGTTCTTC. Residues: CASSQGWTNSYNEQFF.

The chain is built from TRBV7-9 and TRBJ2-1, with 9 nucleotides matching TRBD2. This CDR3 comprises 14 residues. The junction had 5 bases not matched to a gene; V was cut back by 7 bases and J by 4 bases. CDR1 is SEHNR and CDR2 is FQNEAQ in the germline V gene (reference sequence). In nucleotides, the CDR3 is TGTGCCAGCACTCGGACTAGCGAATACAATGAGCAGTTCTTC. Amino acids: CASTRTSEYNEQFF.

This clonotype was counted a single time. The rearrangement joins TRBV30 to TRBJ2-6; perhaps D is TRBD1 or TRBD2 (5 bases each). The germline V gene encodes CDR1 GTSNPN and CDR2 SVGIG (reference sequence). Trimming removed 2 bases at V and 2 bases at J, with 10 bases between. This CDR3 spans 15 amino acids. The CDR3 DNA reads as TGTGCCTGGAGTTTCAGAGGGGCTGGGGCCAACGTCCTGACTTTC. This translates into CAWSFRGAGANVLTF. The variable domain in full, completed from reference TRBV30 and TRBJ2-6, reads SQTIHQWPATLVQPVGSPLSLECTVEGTSNPNLYWYRQAAGRGLQLLFYSVGIGQISSEVPQNLSASRPQDRQFILSSKKLLLSDSGFYLCAWSFRGAGANVLTFGAGSRLTVL.

The gene calls are TRBV10-3 and TRBJ2-3, with TRBD2 matching over 8 bases. V lost 6 bases to trimming and J lost 4 bases; unmatched junction nucleotides: 6. This CDR3 comprises 14 residues. The V gene's germline CDR1 is ENHRY and CDR2 SYGVKD. The CDR3 DNA sequence: TGTGCCATCAGGGGAGCGGGAGTGGCAGATACGCAGTATTTT. Amino acid sequence: CAIRGAGVADTQYF.

The chain has TRBV29-1 and TRBJ1-1; a weak D match, TRBD1 (5 bases). Germline V gene sequence: CDR1 SQVTM, CDR2 ANQGSEA. The CDR3 totals 14 residues. V dropped 2 bases and J dropped 1 base, with 11 bases sitting between them. The CDR3 loop is CSVETRGGNTEAFF. The CDR3 DNA sequence: TGCAGCGTTGAAACCCGGGGGGGGAACACTGAAGCTTTCTTT.

The V call is TRBV20-1, the J call TRBJ1-1; tentative D call: TRBD1 (5 bases). V was clipped by 0 bases and J by 4 bases, with 9 bases between them. The CDR3 is 13 amino acids. The germline V gene has CDR1 DFQATT and CDR2 SNEGSKA (reference sequence). CDR3 region: CSARDVRGTEAFF. CDR3 nucleotide sequence: TGCAGTGCTAGAGATGTAAGGGGCACTGAAGCTTTCTTT.

The chain combines TRBV12-3 or TRBV12-4 with TRBJ2-2; D might be TRBD1 (6 bases). V lost 7 bases, J lost 5 bases, and 11 bases lay in between. The CDR3 contains 13 residues. The CDR3 reads CASNVQGTGELFF. The CDR3 DNA reads TGTGCCAGCAACGTCCAGGGGACCGGGGAGCTGTTTTTT.

This chain connects TRBV2 to TRBJ2-2; a possible D gene is TRBD2 (5 bases). CDR1 is SNHLY, CDR2 FYNNEI, per germline. V was shortened by 1 base and J by 7 bases, with 10 bases between the two germline ends. This CDR3 has 14 residues. CDR3 bases: TGTGCCAGCAGTGAAGAGGGAGTCGTCGGGGAGCTGTTTTTT. It is translated as CASSEEGVVGELFF.

The chain couples TRBV4-3 to TRBJ2-4, with no clear D. In germline, CDR1 is LGHNA, CDR2 YSLEER. V lost 0 bases and J lost 11, with 14 bases in between. This CDR3 has 14 residues. CDR3 residues: CASSQDPSLSFQYF. CDR3 coding DNA: TGCGCCAGCAGCCAAGATCCATCGTTGTCCTTTCAGTACTTC.

Only one count was recorded for this clonotype. The rearrangement uses TRBV20-1 and TRBJ2-5; D might be TRBD1 (7 bases). This CDR3 is built from 13 residues. CDR1 is DFQATT and CDR2 is SNEGSKA in the germline V gene (reference sequence). V was clipped by 4 bases and J by 4 bases, with 13 bases between them. The CDR3 nucleotides read TGCAGTGCTACGGAGGGGGCAGGAGAGACCCAGTACTTC. It yields the protein CSATEGAGETQYF.

The rearrangement joins TRBV29-1 to TRBJ2-3, with TRBD2 matching 9 bases. The CDR3 is 15 amino acids. Germline trimming cut 7 bases from V and 0 bases from J; bases unmatched to any gene: 8. The germline V gene has CDR1 SQVTM and CDR2 ANQGSEA. The DNA for the CDR3 is TGCAGCGCCCGGGGAGCGGGAGGAAGCACAGATACGCAGTATTTT. This codes for CSARGAGGSTDTQYF.

This chain links TRBV4-3 with TRBJ1-1; D is unclear. Trimming pared 4 bases from V and 3 bases from J, leaving 12 bases between. Germline V gene sequence: CDR1 LGHNA, CDR2 YSLEER. The CDR3 is made up of 14 amino acids. The CDR3 loop reads CASSLSVWDTEAFF. The DNA of the CDR3 is TGCGCCAGCAGCCTATCAGTGTGGGACACTGAAGCTTTCTTT.

This chain joins TRBV20-1 and TRBJ2-3; D gene ambiguous. Germline assignment: CDR1 DFQATT and CDR2 SNEGSKA (reference sequence). The ends were cut back, 5 bases at V and 0 bases at J, with 9 bases in the middle. The CDR3 contains 13 residues. CDR3: CSASLGSTDTQYF. The CDR3 nucleotides are TGCAGTGCTTCCCTGGGAAGCACAGATACGCAGTATTTT.

V gene TRBV24-1 combines with J gene TRBJ2-1; no clear D gene. Germline V CDR1 and CDR2: KGHDR, SFDVKD. V was cut by 0 bases and J by 8 bases, with 13 bases left in between. The CDR3 length is 15 residues. The CDR3 region is CATSDLASYPDEQFF. The CDR3 nucleotides read TGTGCCACCAGTGATTTGGCATCGTATCCAGATGAGCAGTTCTTC.

Only one count was recorded for this clonotype. V and J are TRBV28 and TRBJ2-2; the match to TRBD1 covers 11 bases. Looked up from germline, CDR1 is MDHEN and CDR2 is SYDVKM. The CDR3 contains 16 residues. The trim removed 5 bases at V and 7 bases at J, leaving 9 bases unmatched. The CDR3 sequence: CASSAPGQGVGGELFF. In DNA form, the CDR3 reads TGTGCCAGCAGTGCGCCGGGACAGGGGGTCGGCGGGGAGCTGTTTTTT.

V gene TRBV18 combines with J gene TRBJ1-1; 7 bases agree with TRBD1. The CDR3 covers 17 residues. CDR1 is KGHSH and CDR2 is LQKENI in the germline V gene. With V trimmed by 1 base and J by 11 bases, 19 bases remained unmatched. CDR3 nucleotide sequence: TGTGCCAGCTCACCACTCGAGTCCCACACAGGGGCCATTTCCGCTTTCTTT. Residues: CASSPLESHTGAISAFF. The entire variable domain, with the rest obtained from reference TRBV18 and TRBJ1-1, is as follows: NAGVMQNPRHLVRRRGQEARLRCSPMKGHSHVYWYRQLPEEGLKFMVYLQKENIIDESGMPKERFSAEFPKEGPSILRIQQVVRGDSAAYFCASSPLESHTGAISAFFGQGTRLTVV.

V is TRBV5-1 and J is TRBJ1-1; maybe TRBD1 (6 bases). The CDR3 runs 14 residues. V was shortened by 2 bases and J by 5 bases, with 13 bases between the two germline ends. The germline CDR1 and CDR2 sequences are SGHRS and YFSETQ. The CDR3 region is CASSFKGESTEAFF. Written as DNA, the CDR3 is TGCGCCAGCAGCTTTAAGGGGGAGTCGACTGAAGCTTTCTTT.

The chain combines TRBV29-1 with TRBJ2-1; either TRBD1 or TRBD2 may supply D (5 bases each). This CDR3 region has 13 residues. Between the trimmed V and J ends, which lost 6 bases and 4 bases, there was a span of 13 bases. Germline V gene data show CDR1 as SQVTM and CDR2 as ANQGSEA. This chain's CDR3 is CSVLGTMYNEQFF. Here the CDR3 DNA reads TGCAGCGTCCTCGGGACCATGTACAATGAGCAGTTCTTC.

The chain joins TRBV27 to TRBJ2-7; D tentatively reads TRBD1 or TRBD2 (5 bases each). There are 13 residues in the CDR3. Germline CDR1 reads MNHEY; CDR2 reads SMNVEV (reference sequence). Trimming removed 6 bases at V and 2 bases at J, with 11 bases between. Here the CDR3 reads CASRGRAAYEQYF. The CDR3 DNA sequence: TGTGCCAGCAGGGGGCGGGCCGCCTACGAGCAGTACTTC.

This sequence joins TRBV5-6 and TRBJ2-6; D uncertain. Trimming removed 5 bases from V and 0 bases from J, with 9 bases in between. CDR1 is SGHDT, CDR2 YYEEEE, per germline. The CDR3 loop spans 15 amino acids. The CDR3 region is CASSVRISGANVLTF. The CDR3 DNA is TGTGCCAGCAGTGTGCGGATCTCTGGGGCCAACGTCCTGACTTTC.

The chain uses TRBV14 and TRBJ2-1; possible D gene TRBD2, 6 bases. V was shortened by 9 bases and J by 0 bases, with 15 bases between the two germline ends. Germline V lookup: CDR1 SGHDN, CDR2 FVKESK. This CDR3 is 15 amino acids long. The CDR3 DNA reads TGTGCCAGTTCACTGGGGGGTAACTCCTACAATGAGCAGTTCTTC. Its protein product is CASSLGGNSYNEQFF.

This chain's CDR3 is CSATRDRDYSYNEQFF. In DNA, the CDR3 is TGCAGTGCTACCCGGGACAGGGATTACTCCTACAATGAGCAGTTCTTC. The chain employs TRBV20-1 and TRBJ2-1; the match to TRBD1 covers 9 bases. The germline gives CDR1 DFQATT, CDR2 SNEGSKA (reference sequence). The CDR3 has 16 amino acids. V dropped 4 bases and J dropped 0; count of bases not matched to a gene: 7.

This clonotype was seen only once. V and J are TRBV29-1 and TRBJ2-7, with 7 bases that match TRBD1. Germline V gene data show CDR1 as SQVTM and CDR2 as ANQGSEA. The CDR3 totals 13 residues. J gave up 6 bases and V 1 base, and 6 bases lay outside the gene matches. This chain's CDR3 is CSVEGQGVSEQYF. CDR3 DNA: TGCAGCGTTGAAGGGCAGGGGGTCTCCGAGCAGTACTTC.

The rearrangement links TRBV12-3 or TRBV12-4 to TRBJ1-5; D unresolved. V was clipped by 4 bases and J by 5 bases, with 9 bases between them. The CDR3 loop spans 13 amino acids. The CDR3 is CASSSGDYQPQHF. CDR3 nucleotides: TGTGCCAGCAGTTCGGGCGACTATCAGCCCCAGCATTTT.

The chain employs TRBV3-1 and TRBJ1-5; D remains unclear. Trimming removed 4 bases at V and 7 bases at J, with 11 bases between. Germline values: CDR1 LGHDT, CDR2 YNNKEL (reference sequence). The CDR3 extends over 13 amino acids. The CDR3 sequence is CASSLRLDQPQHF. The CDR3, as DNA: TGTGCCAGCAGCCTGAGACTTGACCAGCCCCAGCATTTT.

This chain links TRBV6-5 with TRBJ1-1, with no clear D. The CDR3 length is 14 residues. The V and J ends lost 2 bases and 4 bases respectively, with 11 bases between them. The germline V gene has CDR1 MNHEY and CDR2 SVGAGI. The CDR3 is CASSYGRGGTEAFF. CDR3 in DNA: TGTGCCAGCAGTTACGGTCGAGGTGGCACTGAAGCTTTCTTT.